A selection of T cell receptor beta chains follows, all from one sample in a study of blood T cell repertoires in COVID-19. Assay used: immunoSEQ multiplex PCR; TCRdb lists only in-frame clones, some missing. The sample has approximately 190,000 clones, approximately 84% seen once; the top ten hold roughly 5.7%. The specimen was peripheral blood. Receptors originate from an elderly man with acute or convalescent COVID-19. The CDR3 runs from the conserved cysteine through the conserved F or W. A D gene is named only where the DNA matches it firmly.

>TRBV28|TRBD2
CASSFRSSGSSDTQYF
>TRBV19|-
CASKTSASGAEAFF
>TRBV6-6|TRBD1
CASSHQDRGSGNTIYF
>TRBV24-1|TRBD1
CATSQNRGFNEQFF
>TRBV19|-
CASSMDSGVTDTQYF
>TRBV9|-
CASSVGPGGNTEAFF
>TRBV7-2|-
CASSYPTDTQYF
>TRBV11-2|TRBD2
CASSSGLANEQFF
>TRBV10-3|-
CAISDLAWRDGTGELFF
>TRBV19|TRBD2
CASSIGLAGSTDTQYF
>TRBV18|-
CASSPGAATNYGYTF
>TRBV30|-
CAGSQSYNEQFF
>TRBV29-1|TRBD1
CSFRDRVNEQFF
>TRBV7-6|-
CASSPLYEQYF
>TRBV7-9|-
CASSPAHGGNSPLHF
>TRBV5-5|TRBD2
CASSWDPGLADGELFF
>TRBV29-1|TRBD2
CSVDGASGTGETQYF
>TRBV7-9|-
CASSPQGPTEAFF
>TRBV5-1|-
CASSLASGPEQYF
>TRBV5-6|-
CASSPHRLVVDTQYF
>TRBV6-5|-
CASGGDSNQPQHF
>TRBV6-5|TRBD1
CASTPDRVAEKLFF
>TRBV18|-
CASSQTGTNPQETQYF
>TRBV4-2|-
CASSQEGLAADTQYF
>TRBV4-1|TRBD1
CASSPHRDSSGANVLTF
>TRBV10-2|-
CASSDASSHEQYF